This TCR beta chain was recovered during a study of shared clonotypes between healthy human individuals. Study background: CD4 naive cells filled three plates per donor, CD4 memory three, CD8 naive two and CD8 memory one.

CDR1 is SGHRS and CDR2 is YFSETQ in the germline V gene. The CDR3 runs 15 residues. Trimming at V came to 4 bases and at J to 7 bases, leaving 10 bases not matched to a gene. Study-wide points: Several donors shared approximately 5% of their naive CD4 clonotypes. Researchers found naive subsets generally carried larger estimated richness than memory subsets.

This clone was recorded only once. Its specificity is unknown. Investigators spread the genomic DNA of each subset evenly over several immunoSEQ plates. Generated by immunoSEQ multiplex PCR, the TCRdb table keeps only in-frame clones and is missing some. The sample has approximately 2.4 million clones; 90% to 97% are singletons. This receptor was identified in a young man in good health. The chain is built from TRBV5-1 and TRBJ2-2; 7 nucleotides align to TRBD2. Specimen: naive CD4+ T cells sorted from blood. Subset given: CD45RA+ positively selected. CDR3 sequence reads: CASSHRTASGGELFF. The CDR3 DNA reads TGCGCCAGCAGCCACCGGACTGCTAGCGGCGGGGAGCTGTTTTTT.